This TCR beta chain originates from a study of blood T cell repertoires in COVID-19 (dated by TCRdb to between 2020 and 2021). Some background on the complete study: The collaborator samples originated in the United States, Italy and Spain and spanned the acute and convalescent phases of COVID-19. The dataset comprised deeply sampled blood TCRbeta repertoires from subjects exposed to, actively infected with, or recovered from COVID-19. Where available, HLA class I and class II types were obtained from metadata supplied by the sample provider rather than from assay-based typing. The material from the prospective study consisted of cDNA or gDNA derived from T cells, B-cell-depleted T cells, or PBMCs. The repertoires were made available in a free public database intended to serve as a resource for research on the immune response to SARS-CoV-2. A de-identified subject ID, COVID-19 status, age in years and sex were almost always included in the sample metadata. Samples were obtained from the ongoing ImmuneRACE study (first 160 participants) and from over a thousand subjects provided by 6 global collaborators.

Of note for this clone: The antigen it recognizes is unknown. Base qualities are not provided; no much larger clone lies one nucleotide away.

One collaborating source in Seattle enrolled patients while the patients were actively infected and followed the patients over time throughout the course of disease. Whole blood was collected in K2EDTA tubes by collaborating institutions according to the institutions' own protocols. For TCRbeta analysis, collaborators shipped samples as frozen whole blood, isolated PBMCs, or DNA extracted from either of those sample types. TCRbeta CDR3 regions were amplified from genomic DNA by means of the immunoSEQ Assay, a bias-controlled multiplex PCR. The study's own analysis went as follows. The number of nucleated cells in each sample was estimated by amplification of reference gene primers within the assay. Sequence reads were collapsed and filtered to measure the absolute abundance of every unique TCRbeta CDR3 rearrangement. For each sample, productive Simpson clonality was calculated as the square root of Simpson's diversity index over productive rearrangements. Held by TCRdb, this immuneACCESS table contains in-frame sequences only and omits some clones. Under half of the omission traces to an unresolved V gene where checked; the cause of the rest is unknown. The V and J calls and clone size are taken from that table; D and trimming were inferred from the DNA. The sample yields roughly 320,000 clones; around 92% were counted once. The ten largest clonotypes hold roughly 1.9% of the sample.

What the work shows at the level of the full study, not this receptor alone: Clinical and demographic metadata were provided uncurated, with the amount varying by source and participant.

Trimming at the junction amounts to 6 bases on V and 1 base on J, and the germline ends lie 9 bases apart. The CDR3 numbers 13 residues from cysteine through phenylalanine. The kept DNA is CDR3 alone, 39 bases in frame from the first base. The TCR originated in a woman in her twenties or thirties with COVID-19, enrolled during active disease. Rearrangement joined TRBV12-3 or TRBV12-4 to TRBJ1-2, with TRBD1 tentatively as D gene (5 bases match). Sequenced sample: peripheral blood. Read as DNA, the sequence is TGTGCCAGCAGGACAGTTAATAACTATGGCTACACCTTC. This sequence encodes CASRTVNNYGYTF.